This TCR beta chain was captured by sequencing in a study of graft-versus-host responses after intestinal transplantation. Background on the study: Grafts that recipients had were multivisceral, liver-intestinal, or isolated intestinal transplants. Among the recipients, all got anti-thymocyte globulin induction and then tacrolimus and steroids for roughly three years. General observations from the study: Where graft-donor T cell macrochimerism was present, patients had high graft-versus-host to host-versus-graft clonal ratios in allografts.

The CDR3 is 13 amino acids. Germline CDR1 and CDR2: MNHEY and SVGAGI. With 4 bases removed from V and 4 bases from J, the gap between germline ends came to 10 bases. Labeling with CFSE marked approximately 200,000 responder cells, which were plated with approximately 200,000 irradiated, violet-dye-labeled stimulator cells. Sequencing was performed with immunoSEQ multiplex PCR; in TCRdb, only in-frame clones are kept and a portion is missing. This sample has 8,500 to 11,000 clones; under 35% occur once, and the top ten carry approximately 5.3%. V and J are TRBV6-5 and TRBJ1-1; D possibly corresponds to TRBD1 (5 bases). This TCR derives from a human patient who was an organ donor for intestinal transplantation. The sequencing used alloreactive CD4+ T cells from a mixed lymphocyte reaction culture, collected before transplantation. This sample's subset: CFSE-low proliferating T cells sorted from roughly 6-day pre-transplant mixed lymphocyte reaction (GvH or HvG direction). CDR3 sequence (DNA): TGTGCCAGCAGTTTCTTGCAGGGCACTGAAGCTTTCTTT. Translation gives CASSFLQGTEAFF.